This record covers a single TCR beta chain. Repertoires were generated with immunoSEQ multiplex PCR, while TCRdb's copy carries only in-frame clones and drops some. The sample carries tens of thousands of clones, 70% to 90% recorded once. V lost 5 bases to trimming and J lost 3 bases; unmatched junction nucleotides: 9. This CDR3 has 15 amino acids. CDR1 is SGHTA and CDR2 is FQGNSA in the germline V gene. The source of the sample is a study of PD-1 and CTLA-4 blockade in melanoma. The chain recombines TRBV7-2 with TRBJ2-7, with 8 bases fitting TRBD2. This receptor was obtained from a human donor with melanoma. The material was CD8+ T cells from peripheral blood, obtained before anti-PD-1 treatment. This chain's CDR3 is CASSGTVAGIYEQYF. Written as DNA, the CDR3 is TGTGCCAGCAGCGGAACAGTAGCGGGGATCTACGAGCAGTACTTC.